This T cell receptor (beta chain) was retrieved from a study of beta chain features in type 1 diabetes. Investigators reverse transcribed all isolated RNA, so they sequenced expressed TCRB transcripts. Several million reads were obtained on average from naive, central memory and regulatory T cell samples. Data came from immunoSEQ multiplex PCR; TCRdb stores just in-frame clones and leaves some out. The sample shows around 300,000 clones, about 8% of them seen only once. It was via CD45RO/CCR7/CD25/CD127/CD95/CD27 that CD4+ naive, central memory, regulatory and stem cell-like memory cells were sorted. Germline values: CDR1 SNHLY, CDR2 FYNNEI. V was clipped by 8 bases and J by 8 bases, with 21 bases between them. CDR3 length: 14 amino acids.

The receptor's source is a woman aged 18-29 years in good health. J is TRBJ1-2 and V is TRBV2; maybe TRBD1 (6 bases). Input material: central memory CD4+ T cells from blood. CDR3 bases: TGTGCCAGCCTAATAACAGGGTTGTTAGGCGGCTACACCTTC. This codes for CASLITGLLGGYTF.